The 30 T cell receptor beta chains reported below all come from one sample, sequenced in a study of blood T cell repertoires in COVID-19. Here immunoSEQ multiplex PCR was the method, and the copy in TCRdb shows in-frame clones only, minus some. The sample records approximately 400,000 clones, 70% to 85% being singletons. The sample consisted of peripheral blood. The source of these receptors is a human donor with acute or convalescent COVID-19. The donor label of this sample is uncertain.

J is TRBJ1-2 and V is TRBV6-5; D not certain. V lost 4 bases and J 6 bases, leaving 12 bases between the germline ends. CDR1 and CDR2 from the germline V gene are MNHEY and SVGAGI. The CDR3 has 13 residues. The CDR3 DNA is TGTGCCAGCAGTTCCTTGCGGAGGGATGGCTACACCTTC. This sequence encodes CASSSLRRDGYTF.

V and J are TRBV11-2 and TRBJ1-1; 7 positions agree with TRBD1. V lost 1 base and J lost 2; bases outside the gene matches: 7. The CDR3 contains 16 residues. Germline V lookup: CDR1 SGHAT, CDR2 FQNNGV. The CDR3 nucleotides are TGTGCCAGCAGCTTAGTGGCAGGGGGTAGTAACACTGAAGCTTTCTTT. It codes for CASSLVAGGSNTEAFF.

V is TRBV3-1 (or the pseudogene TRBV3-2) and J is TRBJ1-4, with a weak D call TRBD1 (6 bases). The CDR3 contains 15 residues. The germline V gene encodes CDR1 LGHDT and CDR2 YNNKEL (reference sequence). Trimming removed 1 base from V and 3 bases from J, with 9 bases in between. The CDR3 DNA follows: TGTGCCAGCAGCCAAGCAGGGGTGGCTAATGAAAAACTGTTTTTT. Protein product: CASSQAGVANEKLFF.

The rearrangement uses TRBV19 and TRBJ2-5; 11 bases map to TRBD2. The CDR3 covers 16 residues. V gave up 4 bases and J gave up 2 bases; unmatched junction bases: 6. Germline V gene sequence: CDR1 LNHDA, CDR2 SQIVND (reference sequence). CDR3 sequence reads: CASSTSLAGAQETQYF. The CDR3 DNA reads as TGTGCCAGTAGTACCTCACTAGCGGGGGCTCAAGAGACCCAGTACTTC.

DNA of the CDR3: TGTGCCAGCAGCCTGTCGGACAGGGCGAACACTGAAGCTTTCTTT. The encoded protein is CASSLSDRANTEAFF. This chain links TRBV3-1 (or the pseudogene TRBV3-2) with TRBJ1-1, with 8 bases matching TRBD1. Germline loops: CDR1 LGHDT, CDR2 YNNKEL (reference sequence). V trimming: 4 bases; J trimming: 1 base; junction bases outside the gene matches: 5. This CDR3 contains 15 residues.

To note about this clone: The same CDR3 arises from other DNA sequences in this sample as well. The gene calls are TRBV6-5 and TRBJ2-1; D remains ambiguous. The V end was cut by 5 bases, the J end by 4 bases, with 3 bases between. Per the germline V gene, CDR1 is MNHEY and CDR2 is SVGAGI. CDR3 size: 11 residues. For the CDR3, the DNA is TGTGCCAGCAGTCAATACAATGAGCAGTTCTTC. It is translated as CASSQYNEQFF.

As DNA, the CDR3 is TGCAGCGCCGCGACTAGCGGGGGGGCCGGCGCTGAGCAGTTCTTC. Amino acid sequence: CSAATSGGAGAEQFF. V usage is TRBV29-1 and J usage is TRBJ2-1, with TRBD2 matching 14 bases. Looked up from germline, CDR1 is SQVTM and CDR2 is ANQGSEA. V dropped 7 bases and J dropped 9; count of bases not matched to a gene: 11. This CDR3 is 15 amino acids long.

The rearrangement links TRBV5-5 to TRBJ2-3; 7 positions agree with TRBD2. The CDR3 has 16 residues. Germline CDR1 reads SGHKS; CDR2 reads YYEKEE (reference sequence). V was pared by 1 base and J by 2 bases, with 7 bases of the junction left unmatched. Here the CDR3 reads CASSLRLADFTDTQYF. The CDR3 bases are TGTGCCAGCAGCTTGAGGCTAGCGGATTTCACAGATACGCAGTATTTT.

The V and J genes are TRBV27 and TRBJ2-1; D might be TRBD1 (6 bases). The CDR3 runs 12 residues. Germline V gene lookup returns CDR1 MNHEY and CDR2 SMNVEV (reference sequence). Trimming stripped 6 bases from V and 7 bases from J, with 10 bases between. In DNA form, the CDR3 reads TGTGCCAGCAGGTTTGGACAGAATGAGCAGTTCTTC. Translation gives CASRFGQNEQFF.

This clone showed up just once. This chain joins TRBV3-1 (or the pseudogene TRBV3-2) and TRBJ1-4; no clear D gene. The CDR3 has 14 residues. Per the germline V gene, CDR1 is LGHDT and CDR2 is YNNKEL (reference sequence). Trimming cost V 3 bases and J 5 bases, with 10 bases left between them. In DNA, the CDR3 is TGTGCCAGCAGCCAGAGGGCGCAAAATGAAAAACTGTTTTTT. This encodes CASSQRAQNEKLFF.

The chain couples TRBV6-5 to TRBJ1-1, with 7 bases identical to TRBD1. Germline V gene sequence: CDR1 MNHEY, CDR2 SVGAGI. Unmatched junction bases numbered 6, after V lost 2 bases and J lost 9 bases. The CDR3 is 13 amino acids. CDR3 in DNA: TGTGCCAGCAGTTACCCGGGACAGCAAAAAGCTTTCTTT. Amino acids: CASSYPGQQKAFF.

This clone was counted only a few times. The rearrangement joins TRBV7-8 to TRBJ2-7, with D possibly TRBD1 on 5 matching bases. Per germline, CDR1 SGHVS and CDR2 FQNEAQ. Trimming stripped 4 bases from V and 1 base from J, with 11 bases between. This CDR3 is built from 14 residues. CDR3 sequence: CASSWGTSSYEQYF. CDR3 coding DNA: TGTGCCAGCAGCTGGGGCACCAGTTCCTACGAGCAGTACTTC.

The J gene is TRBJ1-3, the V gene TRBV6-5; D is perhaps TRBD1 (5 bases). Germline V lookup: CDR1 MNHEY, CDR2 SVGAGI. Trimming removed 6 bases from V and 2 bases from J, with 11 bases in between. CDR3 size: 14 residues. CDR3 loop: CASSSGKPGNTIYF. In DNA form, the CDR3 reads TGTGCCAGCAGCTCAGGGAAACCTGGAAACACCATATATTTT.

The chain carries TRBV5-1 and TRBJ2-5, with TRBD2 identical over 13 bases. The V gene end was trimmed by 0 bases and the J gene end by 5 bases; junction bases not matched to a gene: 4. The CDR3 runs 16 residues. Germline V gene sequence: CDR1 SGHRS, CDR2 YFSETQ. In DNA form, the CDR3 reads TGCGCCAGCAGCTTGGGACCGGGACTAGCGGGGGAGACCCAGTACTTC. Translated, it gives CASSLGPGLAGETQYF.

The chain links TRBV19 to TRBJ2-2; a weak D match, TRBD2 (5 bases). Germline-derived CDR1 and CDR2 are LNHDA and SQIVND (reference sequence). V was shortened by 3 bases and J by 4 bases, with 12 bases between the two germline ends. The CDR3 is 15 amino acids. This CDR3 reads CASSIKGGPTGELFF. The CDR3 nucleotides read TGTGCCAGTAGTATTAAAGGAGGACCCACCGGGGAGCTGTTTTTT. The variable domain in full, with the rest retrieved from reference TRBV19 and TRBJ2-2, is DGGITQSPKYLFRKEGQNVTLSCEQNLNHDAMYWYRQDPGQGLRLIYYSQIVNDFQKGDIAEGYSVSREKKESFPLTVTSAQKNPTAFYLCASSIKGGPTGELFFGEGSRLTVL.

V gene TRBV18 combines with J gene TRBJ1-4; weak D call: TRBD1 (5 bases). CDR1 KGHSH and CDR2 LQKENI come from the germline V gene. This CDR3 is 15 amino acids long. V lost 0 bases to trimming and J lost 7 bases, with 12 bases between them. The chain's CDR3 is CASSPPPGLSEKLFF. CDR3 coding DNA: TGTGCCAGCTCACCACCACCGGGACTTAGTGAAAAACTGTTTTTT. Full variable domain (outside the CDR3, taken from reference TRBV18 and TRBJ1-4): NAGVMQNPRHLVRRRGQEARLRCSPMKGHSHVYWYRQLPEEGLKFMVYLQKENIIDESGMPKERFSAEFPKEGPSILRIQQVVRGDSAAYFCASSPPPGLSEKLFFGSGTQLSVL.

The chain is built from TRBV27 and TRBJ2-7, with D possibly being TRBD2 (6 bases). V lost 2 bases to trimming and J lost 2 bases, with 16 bases between them. The germline V gene has CDR1 MNHEY and CDR2 SMNVEV (reference sequence). The CDR3 covers 16 residues. CDR3 loop: CASSLTSRVGTYEQYF. CDR3 coding DNA: TGTGCCAGCAGTTTAACTAGCCGGGTTGGAACCTACGAGCAGTACTTC.

The V and J genes are TRBV23-1 and TRBJ1-5; a possible D gene is TRBD1 (6 bases). TRBV23-1 belongs to the ORF category, with a function that is uncertain. V was cut by 3 bases and J by 6 bases, with 21 bases left in between. This CDR3 is built from 17 residues. The CDR3 here is CASSHGGERGRGQPQHF. CDR3 nucleotide sequence: TGCGCCAGCAGTCATGGTGGAGAGCGGGGGCGAGGTCAGCCCCAGCATTTT.

This chain joins TRBV29-1 and TRBJ1-1, with D perhaps matching TRBD1 (5 bases). The CDR3 is 12 amino acids. Germline loops: CDR1 SQVTM, CDR2 ANQGSEA. The V end lost 4 bases, the J end lost 8 bases, and 14 bases lay between the germline ends. CDR3 bases: TGCAGCGTTGCGATCTGGCGGGGGGAAGCTTTCTTT. Translated: CSVAIWRGEAFF.

The gene calls are TRBV11-2 and TRBJ1-1, with D tentatively TRBD1 (6 bases). Trimming removed 4 bases from V and 1 base from J, with 13 bases in between. CDR1 and CDR2 (germline): SGHAT, FQNNGV. The length of the CDR3 is 15 residues. This CDR3 reads CASSWSPRGNTEAFF. Written as DNA, the CDR3 is TGTGCCAGCAGCTGGAGCCCCAGGGGGAACACTGAAGCTTTCTTT. Full variable domain (missing parts from reference TRBV11-2 and TRBJ1-1): EAGVAQSPRYKIIEKRQSVAFWCNPISGHATLYWYQQILGQGPKLLIQFQNNGVVDDSQLPKDRFSAERLKGVDSTLKIQPAKLEDSAVYLCASSWSPRGNTEAFFGQGTRLTVV.

The chain recombines TRBV5-1 with TRBJ1-1, with TRBD1 identical over 8 bases. The ends lost 4 bases at V and 0 bases at J; junction bases unmatched: 5. Germline V gene sequence: CDR1 SGHRS, CDR2 YFSETQ. The CDR3 consists of 15 residues. The CDR3 sequence: CASSGTGGMNTEAFF. DNA of the CDR3: TGCGCCAGCAGCGGAACAGGGGGGATGAACACTGAAGCTTTCTTT.

The gene calls are TRBV6-1 and TRBJ1-5, with 9 bases that match TRBD1. The V and J ends lost 3 bases and 6 bases, in that order; junction bases with no gene match: 9. Germline CDR1 MNHNS, CDR2 SASEGT. The CDR3 contains 16 residues. The CDR3 loop reads CASSDYWDRVGQPQHF. In nucleotides, the CDR3 is TGTGCCAGCAGTGATTACTGGGACAGGGTCGGTCAGCCCCAGCATTTT.

The rearrangement links TRBV12-3 or TRBV12-4 to TRBJ2-7, with D maybe TRBD2 (6 bases). The CDR3 totals 11 residues. V was trimmed by 10 bases and J by 6 bases, leaving 13 bases between them. The CDR3 protein is CATTAGLEQYF. CDR3 nucleotide sequence: TGTGCCACCACCGCGGGGCTCGAGCAGTACTTC.

The V and J genes are TRBV5-6 and TRBJ2-5, with 9 bases identical to TRBD2. Germline lookup yields CDR1 SGHDT and CDR2 YYEEEE. Trimming took 3 bases from V and 5 from J; bases not matched to a gene: 11. The CDR3 spans 16 residues. CDR3 sequence (DNA): TGTGCCAGCAGCTCCCGGCGCGGGGGGGGCCGGGAGACCCAGTACTTC. It encodes CASSSRRGGGRETQYF.

The chain uses TRBV6-5 and TRBJ2-3, with D perhaps matching TRBD2 (5 bases). Germline CDR1 is MNHEY and CDR2 is SVGAGI. The CDR3 spans 13 residues. Deletions cut 10 bases from V and 2 bases from J, with 13 bases between. The CDR3 DNA follows: TGTGCCACCAAGAGGGCATACACAGATACGCAGTATTTT. Translation gives CATKRAYTDTQYF.

The chain joins TRBV6-1 to TRBJ1-2; a possible D gene is TRBD1 (6 bases). V dropped 0 bases and J dropped 4 bases, with 15 bases sitting between them. Germline CDR1 MNHNS, CDR2 SASEGT. The CDR3 is 16 amino acids. The CDR3 is CASSEAPSTGPYGYTF. CDR3 coding DNA: TGTGCCAGCAGTGAAGCCCCATCAACAGGGCCCTATGGCTACACCTTC.

CDR3 amino acids: CATGEGGNEQFF. CDR3 in DNA: TGTGCCACGGGGGAGGGTGGGAATGAGCAGTTCTTC. The chain links TRBV24-1 to TRBJ2-1; TRBD2 aligns across 7 bases. The length of the CDR3 is 12 residues. In germline, CDR1 is KGHDR, CDR2 SFDVKD. Trimming cost V 10 bases and J 7 bases; bases outside gene matches: 6.

CDR3 DNA: TGTGCCAGCAGTCCCCAGGGGCGGAAGAACACTGAAGCTTTCTTT. Amino acid sequence: CASSPQGRKNTEAFF. V and J are TRBV27 and TRBJ1-1, with D perhaps matching TRBD1 (6 bases). The CDR3 extends over 15 amino acids. Germline CDR1 MNHEY, CDR2 SMNVEV (reference sequence). V lost 5 bases and J lost 1, with 14 bases in between.

This clone was observed a few times. This rearrangement joins TRBV4-2 to TRBJ1-1, with D perhaps TRBD1 (6 bases). The germline gives CDR1 LGHNA, CDR2 YNFKEQ. This CDR3 has 15 amino acids. Trimming removed 5 bases from V and 0 bases from J, with 13 bases in between. The DNA of the CDR3 is TGTGCCAGCAGCTACTCGGGACAAATGAACACTGAAGCTTTCTTT. Translated, it gives CASSYSGQMNTEAFF.

Notes on this clone: Other DNA sequences of this sample code for an identical CDR3. The rearrangement uses TRBV18 and TRBJ1-2; TRBD1 aligns across 8 bases. V shed 0 bases, J shed 3 bases, and the junction held 0 bases outside the gene matches. Germline-derived CDR1 and CDR2 are KGHSH and LQKENI. CDR3 length equals 14 residues. The CDR3 coding sequence is TGTGCCAGCTCACCACCGACAGGGGACTATGGCTACACCTTC. It translates to CASSPPTGDYGYTF. The variable domain in full, with the rest retrieved from reference TRBV18 and TRBJ1-2, is NAGVMQNPRHLVRRRGQEARLRCSPMKGHSHVYWYRQLPEEGLKFMVYLQKENIIDESGMPKERFSAEFPKEGPSILRIQQVVRGDSAAYFCASSPPTGDYGYTFGSGTRLTVV.